Described below is a single TCR beta chain sequence and its context. This record belongs to a study of ipilimumab plus nivolumab after autologous stem cell transplantation. The CDR3 extends over 17 amino acids. V dropped 5 bases and J dropped 0; count of bases not matched to a gene: 7. Looked up from germline, CDR1 is LNHDA and CDR2 is SQIVND (reference sequence). Using immunoSEQ multiplex PCR, the repertoire was profiled, and TCRdb retains in-frame clones only, with some absent. The repertoire holds 77,000 or so clones, with 75% to 85% as singletons. The receptor comes from a male donor with diffuse large B-cell lymphoma. The V call is TRBV19, the J call TRBJ1-3; 10 nucleotides match TRBD1. This specimen consisted of PBMCs, obtained in a trial of ipilimumab plus nivolumab as post-transplant consolidation. In DNA form, the CDR3 reads TGTGCCAGTAGTGTCGGGACAGGGGTTTACTCTGGAAACACCATATATTTT. Residues: CASSVGTGVYSGNTIYF.